This passage covers 8 T cell receptor beta chains from one sample sequenced in a study of beta chain features in type 1 diabetes. Study-level results: A moderate, significant TCRB CDR3 shortening appeared in type 1 diabetes across four CD4+ subsets.

The authors reverse transcribed all of the isolated RNA, so sequencing captured expressed TCRB transcripts. Profiling relied on immunoSEQ multiplex PCR, and the TCRdb table lists in-frame clones only, not all of them. The table includes some 45,000 clones, roughly 70% detected once. Their antigen targets remain unknown. Specimen: Tregs from blood. These receptors were taken from a woman younger than 35 with type 1 diabetes.

V usage is TRBV6-1 and J usage is TRBJ2-3; tentative D call: TRBD2 (5 bases). CDR1 and CDR2 (germline): MNHNS, SASEGT. The CDR3 spans 18 residues. Deletions cut 2 bases from V and 5 bases from J, with 23 bases between. The CDR3 region is CASSERGGGPLRGDTQYF. CDR3 coding DNA: TGTGCCAGCAGTGAACGCGGTGGCGGCCCCCTTCGGGGAGATACGCAGTATTTT.

The J gene is TRBJ1-2, the V gene TRBV18; 10 positions match TRBD1. This CDR3 has 17 residues. CDR1 KGHSH and CDR2 LQKENI come from the germline V gene. After removal of 0 bases from V and 4 bases from J, the junction contained 8 bases not matched to a gene. The DNA of the CDR3 is TGTGCCAGCTCACCACCGCCGGGACAGGGGAGACCCTATGGCTACACCTTC. Translation: CASSPPPGQGRPYGYTF.

V gene TRBV5-1 combines with J gene TRBJ2-1, with 11 bases lining up with TRBD2. The CDR3 runs to 18 residues. Trimming took 3 bases from V and 4 from J; bases not matched to a gene: 12. Germline values: CDR1 SGHRS, CDR2 YFSETQ. CDR3 sequence: CASSSVGLAGGSYNEQFF. For the CDR3, the DNA is TGCGCCAGCAGCTCTGTCGGTTTAGCGGGAGGGTCTTACAATGAGCAGTTCTTC.

The chain combines TRBV7-3 with TRBJ1-1; 8 bases map to TRBD1. The CDR3 extends over 14 amino acids. V lost 3 bases to trimming and J lost 0 bases; unmatched junction nucleotides: 0. Germline-derived CDR1 and CDR2 are SGHTA and FQGTGA. CDR3 sequence reads: CASSLDRVNTEAFF. The CDR3 DNA reads TGTGCCAGCAGCTTGGACAGGGTGAACACTGAAGCTTTCTTT.

J is TRBJ2-7 and V is TRBV21-1; TRBD1, as called in the table, went unchecked against the DNA. TRBV21-1 is designated a pseudogene. CDR3 length: 18 amino acids. The CDR3 DNA reads as TGTGCCAGCAGCAAAGAGAGGTACAGGGGCCTGAACTCCTACGAGCAGTACTTC. Protein product: CASSKERYRGLNSYEQYF.

This sequence joins TRBV7-2 and TRBJ2-5; a possible D gene is TRBD2 (6 bases). The ends were cut back, 1 base at V and 5 bases at J, with 14 bases in the middle. This CDR3 spans 15 amino acids. Germline CDR1 is SGHTA and CDR2 is FQGNSA. The CDR3: CASSLGRGRGETQYF. The DNA of the CDR3 is TGTGCCAGCAGCTTAGGGCGGGGACGGGGGGAGACCCAGTACTTC. The full variable domain, with the rest looked up from reference TRBV7-2 and TRBJ2-5, is GAGVSQSPSNKVTEKGKDVELRCDPISGHTALYWYRQSLGQGLEFLIYFQGNSAPDKSGLPSDRFSAERTGGSVSTLTIQRTQQEDSAVYLCASSLGRGRGETQYFGPGTRLLVL.

V is TRBV5-5 and J is TRBJ2-5; D unclear. There are 14 residues in the CDR3. Trimming shortened V by 1 base and J by 2 bases, and 9 bases separated the two germline ends. Germline values: CDR1 SGHKS, CDR2 YYEKEE (reference sequence). Written as DNA, the CDR3 is TGTGCCAGCAGCTTGAATACAGAACAAGAGACCCAGTACTTC. Protein product: CASSLNTEQETQYF.

The chain carries TRBV5-1 and TRBJ2-1; perhaps TRBD1 as D (6 bases). CDR3 length: 12 amino acids. The germline CDR1 and CDR2 sequences are SGHRS and YFSETQ. The germline V and J ends were trimmed by 0 bases and 10 bases, with 8 bases remaining between them. The CDR3 spells CASSLGGPEQFF. The CDR3 DNA is TGCGCCAGCAGCTTGGGGGGGCCGGAGCAGTTCTTC.